The entry that follows covers one T cell receptor beta chain sequence. Trimming cost V 5 bases and J 3 bases; bases outside gene matches: 9. Germline CDR1 is MDHEN and CDR2 is SYDVKM. The CDR3 contains 16 residues. The record originates from a study of blood T cell repertoires in COVID-19. For the study at large: Sources were T cells, B-cell-depleted T cells, or PBMCs; the material itself was cDNA or gDNA.

Some clones are missing from TCRdb's copy, which holds only in-frame ones; the method was immunoSEQ multiplex PCR. The repertoire holds fewer than 500,000 clones, with 75% to 90% as singletons. The source is a woman in her twenties or thirties with active or convalescent COVID-19. Sequencing was carried out using peripheral blood. The genes are TRBV28 and TRBJ1-5; TRBD1 aligns across 8 bases. CDR3 protein: CASSTYRDRSNQPQHF. CDR3 nucleotides: TGTGCCAGCAGTACATACCGGGACAGGTCCAATCAGCCCCAGCATTTT. The full variable domain, its missing parts supplied by reference TRBV28 and TRBJ1-5, is DVKVTQSSRYLVKRTGEKVFLECVQDMDHENMFWYRQDPGLGLRLIYFSYDVKMKEKGDIPEGYSVSREKKERFSLILESASTNQTSMYLCASSTYRDRSNQPQHFGDGTRLSIL.